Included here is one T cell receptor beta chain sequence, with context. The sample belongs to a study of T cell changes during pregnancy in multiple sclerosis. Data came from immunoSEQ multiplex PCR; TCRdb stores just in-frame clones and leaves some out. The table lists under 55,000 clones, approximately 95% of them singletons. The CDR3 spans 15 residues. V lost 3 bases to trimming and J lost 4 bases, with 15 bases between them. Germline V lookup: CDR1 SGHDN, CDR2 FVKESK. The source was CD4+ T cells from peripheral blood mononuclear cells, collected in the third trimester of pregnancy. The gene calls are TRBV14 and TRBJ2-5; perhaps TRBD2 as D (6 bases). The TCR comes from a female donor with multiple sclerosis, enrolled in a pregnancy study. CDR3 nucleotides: TGTGCCAGCAGCCAGAACTGGGGGGTTGGAGAGACCCAGTACTTC. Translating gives CASSQNWGVGETQYF.